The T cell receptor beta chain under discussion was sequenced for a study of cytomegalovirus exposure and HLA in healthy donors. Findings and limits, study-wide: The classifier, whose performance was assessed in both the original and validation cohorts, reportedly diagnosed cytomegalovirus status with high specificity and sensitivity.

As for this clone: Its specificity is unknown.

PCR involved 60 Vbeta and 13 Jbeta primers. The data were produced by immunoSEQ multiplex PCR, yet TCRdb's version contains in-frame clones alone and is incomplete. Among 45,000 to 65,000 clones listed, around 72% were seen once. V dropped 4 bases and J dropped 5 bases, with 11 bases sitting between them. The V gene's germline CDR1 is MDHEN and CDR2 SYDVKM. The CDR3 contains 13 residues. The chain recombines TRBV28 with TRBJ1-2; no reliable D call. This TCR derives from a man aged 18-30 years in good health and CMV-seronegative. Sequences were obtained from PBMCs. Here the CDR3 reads CASSSPPFYGYTF. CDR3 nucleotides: TGTGCCAGCAGTTCCCCCCCCTTTTATGGCTACACCTTC.